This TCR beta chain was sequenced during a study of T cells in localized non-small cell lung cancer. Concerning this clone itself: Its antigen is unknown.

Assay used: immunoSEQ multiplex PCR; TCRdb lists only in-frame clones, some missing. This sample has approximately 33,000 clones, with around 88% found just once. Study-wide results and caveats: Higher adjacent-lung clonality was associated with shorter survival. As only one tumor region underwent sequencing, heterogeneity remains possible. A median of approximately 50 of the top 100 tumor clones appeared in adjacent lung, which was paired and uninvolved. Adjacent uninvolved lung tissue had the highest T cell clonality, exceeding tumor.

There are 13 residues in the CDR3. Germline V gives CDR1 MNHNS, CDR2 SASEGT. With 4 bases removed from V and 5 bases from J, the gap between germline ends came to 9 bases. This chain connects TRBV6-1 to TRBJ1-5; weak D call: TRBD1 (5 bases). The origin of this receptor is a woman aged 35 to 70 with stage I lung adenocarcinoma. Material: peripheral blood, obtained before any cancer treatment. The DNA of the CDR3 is TGTGCCAGCAGTGCGGACACCCATCAGCCCCAGCATTTT. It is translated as CASSADTHQPQHF.